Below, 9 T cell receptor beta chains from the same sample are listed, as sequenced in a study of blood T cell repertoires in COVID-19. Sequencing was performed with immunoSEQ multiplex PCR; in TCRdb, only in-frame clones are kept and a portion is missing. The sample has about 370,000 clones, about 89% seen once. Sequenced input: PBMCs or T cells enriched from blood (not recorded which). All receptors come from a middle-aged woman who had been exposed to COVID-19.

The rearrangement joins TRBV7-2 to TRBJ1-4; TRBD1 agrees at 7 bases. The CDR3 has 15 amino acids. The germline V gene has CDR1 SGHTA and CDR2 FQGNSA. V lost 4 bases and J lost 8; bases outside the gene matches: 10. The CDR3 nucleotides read TGTGCCAGCAGCTCTACAGGGGAGAGGTTGGAAAAACTGTTTTTT. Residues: CASSSTGERLEKLFF.

The CDR3 region has the DNA TGTGCCAGCCGACAGGGGGCTTACACCGGGGAGCTGTTTTTT. Encoded protein: CASRQGAYTGELFF. The chain combines TRBV27 with TRBJ2-2, with 10 nucleotides matching TRBD1. The V gene's germline CDR1 is MNHEY and CDR2 SMNVEV (reference sequence). The ends lost 8 bases at V and 3 bases at J; junction bases unmatched: 3. This CDR3 contains 14 residues.

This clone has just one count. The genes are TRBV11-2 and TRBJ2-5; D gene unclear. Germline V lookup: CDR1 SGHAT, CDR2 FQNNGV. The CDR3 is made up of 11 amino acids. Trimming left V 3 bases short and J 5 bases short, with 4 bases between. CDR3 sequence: CASSFLETQYF. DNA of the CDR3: TGTGCCAGCAGCTTCCTCGAGACCCAGTACTTC.

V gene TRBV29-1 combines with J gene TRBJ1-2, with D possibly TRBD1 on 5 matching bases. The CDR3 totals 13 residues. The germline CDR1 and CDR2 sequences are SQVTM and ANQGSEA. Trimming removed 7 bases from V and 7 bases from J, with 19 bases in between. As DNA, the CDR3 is TGCAGCGCCCCCCGTCGGGGGACGGGTGGCTACACCTTC. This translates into CSAPRRGTGGYTF. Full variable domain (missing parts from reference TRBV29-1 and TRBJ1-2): SAVISQKPSRDICQRGTSLTIQCQVDSQVTMMFWYRQQPGQSLTLIATANQGSEATYESGFVIDKFPISRPNLTFSTLTVSNMSPEDSSIYLCSAPRRGTGGYTFGSGTRLTVV.

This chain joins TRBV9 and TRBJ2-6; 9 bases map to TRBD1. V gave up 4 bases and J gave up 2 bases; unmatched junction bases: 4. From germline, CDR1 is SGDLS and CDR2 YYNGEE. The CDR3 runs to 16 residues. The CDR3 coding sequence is TGTGCCAGCAGCCCAGGGGACAGGGCTGGGGCCAACGTCCTGACTTTC. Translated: CASSPGDRAGANVLTF.

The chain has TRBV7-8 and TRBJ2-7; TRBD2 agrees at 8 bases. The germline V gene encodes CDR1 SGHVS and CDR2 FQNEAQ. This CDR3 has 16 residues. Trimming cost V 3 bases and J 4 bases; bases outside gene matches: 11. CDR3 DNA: TGTGCCAGCAGCTTGGAGTTAGCGGGAACCCTTTACGAGCAGTACTTC. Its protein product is CASSLELAGTLYEQYF.

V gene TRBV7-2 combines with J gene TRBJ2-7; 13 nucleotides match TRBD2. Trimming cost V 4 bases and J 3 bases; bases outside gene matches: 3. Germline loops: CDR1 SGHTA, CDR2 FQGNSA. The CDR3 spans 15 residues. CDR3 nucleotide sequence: TGTGCCAGCAGCTCCCGGACTAGCGGGGGCTACGAGCAGTACTTC. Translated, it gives CASSSRTSGGYEQYF. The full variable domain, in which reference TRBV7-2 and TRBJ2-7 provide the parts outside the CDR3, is GAGVSQSPSNKVTEKGKDVELRCDPISGHTALYWYRQSLGQGLEFLIYFQGNSAPDKSGLPSDRFSAERTGGSVSTLTIQRTQQEDSAVYLCASSSRTSGGYEQYFGPGTRLTVT.

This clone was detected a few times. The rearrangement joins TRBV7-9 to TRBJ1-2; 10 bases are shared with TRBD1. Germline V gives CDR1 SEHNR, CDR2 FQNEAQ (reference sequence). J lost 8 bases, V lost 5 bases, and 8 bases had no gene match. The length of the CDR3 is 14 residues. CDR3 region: CASSPGTGAGGYTF. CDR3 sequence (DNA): TGTGCCAGCAGCCCCGGGACAGGGGCGGGAGGCTACACCTTC.

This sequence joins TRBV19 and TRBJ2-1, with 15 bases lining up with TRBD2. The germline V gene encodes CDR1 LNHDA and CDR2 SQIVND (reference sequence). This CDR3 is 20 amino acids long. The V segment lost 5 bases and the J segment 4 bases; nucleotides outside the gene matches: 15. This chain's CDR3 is CASSSGLAGGRNPYYNEQFF. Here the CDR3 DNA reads TGTGCCAGTAGTTCGGGACTAGCGGGGGGCCGAAACCCTTATTACAATGAGCAGTTCTTC.